Here is one TCR beta chain with its context. The antigen remains unidentified. The sample belongs to a study of T cell responses to AZD1222 COVID-19 vaccine. Study results and limitations: Unmutated variant regions are reportedly targeted by nearly half of spike-specific TCRs. It should be noted that donors were predominantly white British and more often female, and clonal diversity was possibly underestimated. Only after the peak T cell response were repertoires sampled. Regions 160-218 and 743-854 held dominance among vaccine-associated CD4 TCRs, which spanned spike.

Here immunoSEQ multiplex PCR was the method, and the copy in TCRdb shows in-frame clones only, minus some. Counted here are roughly 120,000 clones, 80% to 95% occurring once; the ten biggest clones make up roughly 7.8%. The V gene lost 2 bases and the J gene lost 0 bases, with 5 bases spanning the gap. The CDR3 spans 14 residues. Looked up from germline, CDR1 is SGHTA and CDR2 is FQGTGA. The chain combines TRBV7-3 with TRBJ2-1; D gene unclear. The TCR sequence derives from an adult in good health. This material consisted of peripheral blood, taken on day 0 of AZD1222 vaccination. The CDR3 bases are TGTGCCAGCAGCTTACTACCCTCCTACAATGAGCAGTTCTTC. It specifies CASSLLPSYNEQFF. The variable domain in full, completed from reference TRBV7-3 and TRBJ2-1, reads GAGVSQTPSNKVTEKGKYVELRCDPISGHTALYWYRQSLGQGPEFLIYFQGTGAADDSGLPNDRFFAVRPEGSVSTLKIQRTERGDSAVYLCASSLLPSYNEQFFGPGTRLTVL.